This T cell receptor beta chain stems from a study of vaccination and CD4 T cells after COVID-19. The overall study: Diagnosis preceded the drawing of post-COVID samples by a median 101 days (range 35 to 161).

Oncomine TCR Beta short-read sequencing was applied to DNA from cultured CD4+ T cells. TCRdb itself ran the PCR reads through MiXCR, one entry per CDR3 protein. The data contain 15,000 to 20,000 distinct CDR3 sequences, just over 55% of them singletons. V lost 4 bases and J lost 3, with 14 bases in between. The CDR3 covers 14 residues. In germline, CDR1 is DFQATT, CDR2 SNEGSKA (reference sequence). A word on this clonotype: The antigen remains unidentified.

As for treatment: approximately nine-day PBMC culture with coronavirus spike peptide pools or control peptides (ViraFEST assay). The source material was CD4+ T cells from blood, cultured in vitro. J is TRBJ2-3 and V is TRBV20-1, with TRBD2 as a possible D gene (5 bases). The TCR comes from a human donor who had recovered from COVID-19. CDR3 amino acids: CSANREMGTDTQYF. The DNA of the CDR3 is TGCAGTGCTAATAGGGAGATGGGAACAGATACGCAGTATTTT.